Below, one TCR beta chain is given with its context. V dropped 6 bases and J dropped 6 bases, with 12 bases sitting between them. The CDR3 totals 13 residues. Germline V gene lookup returns CDR1 LNHDA and CDR2 SQIVND (reference sequence). The PCR made use of 60 Vbeta and 13 Jbeta primers. Assay used: immunoSEQ multiplex PCR; TCRdb lists only in-frame clones, some missing. Of around 200,000 clones in the sample, 65% to 90% were seen once. The data were taken from a study of cytomegalovirus exposure and HLA in healthy donors. The gene calls are TRBV19 and TRBJ1-5, with unresolved D. Source material: PBMCs. This sequence originates from a girl aged 5 to 17 in good health and CMV-seronegative. CDR3 protein: CASSYSSPQPQHF. DNA of the CDR3: TGTGCCAGTAGCTACTCAAGTCCTCAGCCCCAGCATTTT.